This T cell receptor beta chain was identified in a study of early T cells in non-severe SARS-CoV-2 infection. The overall study: Sequenced bulk RNA came from whole blood that was unsorted, and chains were unpaired.

Of note for this clonotype: Its antigen is not identified.

General observations from the study: Matching results from VDJdb favored anti-spike CD8 responses, leaving private and CD4 specificities undetected.

Individual cDNA molecules received unique molecular identifiers during library preparation. TCRdb re-called the 5' RACE reads with MiXCR, one entry per CDR3 protein. Of just over 70,000 distinct CDR3 sequences listed, around 13% were seen once; the top ten hold roughly 1.3%. There are 14 residues in the CDR3. Trimming removed 0 bases from V and 3 bases from J, with 9 bases in between. Germline V gene data show CDR1 as MNHNS and CDR2 as SASEGT. The sample consisted of whole blood. The chain combines TRBV6-1 with TRBJ2-7; D unclear. The TCR comes from an adult who was a healthcare worker with PCR-confirmed SARS-CoV-2 infection or an uninfected control (not recorded which). Here the CDR3 DNA reads TGTGCCAGCAGTGAAGCAATGGGCAACTACGAGCAGTACTTC. Amino acids: CASSEAMGNYEQYF.